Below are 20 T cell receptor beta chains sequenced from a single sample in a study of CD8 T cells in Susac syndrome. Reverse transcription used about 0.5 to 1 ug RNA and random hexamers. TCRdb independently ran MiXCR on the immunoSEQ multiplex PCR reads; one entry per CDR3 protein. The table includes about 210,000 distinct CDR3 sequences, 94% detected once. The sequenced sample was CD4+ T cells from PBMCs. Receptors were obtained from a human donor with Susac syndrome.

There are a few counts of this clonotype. The CDR3 nucleotides read TGCAGTGCTAGAGATCGGGGAGAGACCCAGTACTTC. It codes for CSARDRGETQYF. The chain employs TRBV20-1 and TRBJ2-5, with D tentatively TRBD2 (5 bases). Trimming removed 0 bases from V and 4 bases from J, with 6 bases in between. CDR1 is DFQATT and CDR2 is SNEGSKA in the germline V gene (reference sequence). The length of the CDR3 is 12 residues.

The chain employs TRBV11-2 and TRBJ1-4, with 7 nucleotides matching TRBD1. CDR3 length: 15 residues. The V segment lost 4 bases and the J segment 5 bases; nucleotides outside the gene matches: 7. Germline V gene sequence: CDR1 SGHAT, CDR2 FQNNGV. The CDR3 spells CASSYTGQLNEKLFF. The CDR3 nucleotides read TGTGCCAGCAGCTATACGGGACAGCTAAATGAAAAACTGTTTTTT.

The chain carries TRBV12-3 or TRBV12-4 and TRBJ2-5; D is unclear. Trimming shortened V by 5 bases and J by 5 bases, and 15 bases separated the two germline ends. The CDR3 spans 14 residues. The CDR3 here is CASSTRMGEETQYF. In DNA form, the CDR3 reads TGTGCCAGCAGTACCCGTATGGGTGAGGAGACCCAGTACTTC.

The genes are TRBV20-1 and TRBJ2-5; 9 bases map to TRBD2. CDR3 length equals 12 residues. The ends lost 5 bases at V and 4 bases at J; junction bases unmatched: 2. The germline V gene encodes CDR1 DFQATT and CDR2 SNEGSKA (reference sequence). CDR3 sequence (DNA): TGCAGTGCTCAGACTAGCGGAGAGACCCAGTACTTC. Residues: CSAQTSGETQYF.

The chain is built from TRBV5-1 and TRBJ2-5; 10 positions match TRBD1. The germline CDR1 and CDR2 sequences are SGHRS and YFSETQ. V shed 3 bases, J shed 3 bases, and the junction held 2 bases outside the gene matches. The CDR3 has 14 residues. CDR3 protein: CASSSTGGEETQYF. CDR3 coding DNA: TGCGCCAGCAGCTCGACAGGGGGCGAAGAGACCCAGTACTTC. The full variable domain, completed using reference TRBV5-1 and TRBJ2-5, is KAGVTQTPRYLIKTRGQQVTLSCSPISGHRSVSWYQQTPGQGLQFLFEYFSETQRNKGNFPGRFSGRQFSNSRSEMNVSTLELGDSALYLCASSSTGGEETQYFGPGTRLLVL.

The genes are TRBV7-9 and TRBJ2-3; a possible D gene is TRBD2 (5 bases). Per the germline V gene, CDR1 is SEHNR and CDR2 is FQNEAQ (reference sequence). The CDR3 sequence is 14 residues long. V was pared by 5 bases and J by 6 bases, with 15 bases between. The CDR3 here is CASSPIPGWDTQYF. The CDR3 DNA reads TGTGCCAGCAGCCCCATTCCGGGGTGGGATACGCAGTATTTT. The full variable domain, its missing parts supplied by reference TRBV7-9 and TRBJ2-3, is DTGVSQNPRHKITKRGQNVTFRCDPISEHNRLYWYRQTLGQGPEFLTYFQNEAQLEKSRLLSDRFSAERPKGSFSTLEIQRTEQGDSAMYLCASSPIPGWDTQYFGPGTRLTVL.

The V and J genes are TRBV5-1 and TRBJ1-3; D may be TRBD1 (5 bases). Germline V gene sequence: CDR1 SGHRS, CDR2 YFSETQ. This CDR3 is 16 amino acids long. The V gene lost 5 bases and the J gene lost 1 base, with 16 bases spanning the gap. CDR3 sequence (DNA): TGCGCCAGCAGTCCAGTTGGGGCGCAATCTGGAAACACCATATATTTT. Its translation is CASSPVGAQSGNTIYF.

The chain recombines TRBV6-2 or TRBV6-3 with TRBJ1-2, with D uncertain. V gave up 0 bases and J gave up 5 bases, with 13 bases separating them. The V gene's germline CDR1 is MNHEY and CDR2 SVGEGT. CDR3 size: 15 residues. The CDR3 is CASSYSHSSEYGYTF. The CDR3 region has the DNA TGTGCCAGCAGTTACTCCCACTCATCAGAGTATGGCTACACCTTC.

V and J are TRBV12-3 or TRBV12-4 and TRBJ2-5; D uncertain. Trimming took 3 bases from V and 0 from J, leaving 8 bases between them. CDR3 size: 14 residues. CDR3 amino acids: CASSLVADQETQYF. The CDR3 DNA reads TGTGCCAGCAGTTTGGTTGCGGACCAAGAGACCCAGTACTTC.

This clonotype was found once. The CDR3 DNA reads as TGTGCCAGCAGCTTCGGTGGCTACACCTTC. Its protein is CASSFGGYTF. The V call is TRBV7-3, the J call TRBJ1-2, with D unclear. The CDR3 spans 10 residues. With 3 bases removed from V and 7 bases from J, the gap between germline ends came to 3 bases. CDR1 and CDR2 from the germline V gene are SGHTA and FQGTGA.

CDR3 sequence reads: CASSSNRGIETQYF. CDR3 coding DNA: TGTGCCAGCAGCTCAAACAGGGGTATAGAGACCCAGTACTTC. The chain couples TRBV7-2 to TRBJ2-5; TRBD1 matches 7 bases. From germline, CDR1 is SGHTA and CDR2 FQGNSA. The CDR3 spans 14 residues. J gave up 4 bases and V 4 bases, and 6 bases lay outside the gene matches.

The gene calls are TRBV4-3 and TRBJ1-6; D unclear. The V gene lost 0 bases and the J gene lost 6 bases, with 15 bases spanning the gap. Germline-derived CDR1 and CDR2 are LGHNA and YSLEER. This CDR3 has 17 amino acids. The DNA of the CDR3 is TGCGCCAGCAGCCAAGAGCGGCAGGTTCTACTTAATTCACCCCTCCACTTT. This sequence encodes CASSQERQVLLNSPLHF.

The CDR3 loop reads CASRRGQTGTEAFF. The DNA for the CDR3 is TGTGCCAGCAGACGGGGACAGACAGGAACTGAAGCTTTCTTT. The chain has TRBV7-3 and TRBJ1-1, with 7 bases that match TRBD1. The CDR3 is 14 residues long. With V trimmed by 6 bases and J by 5 bases, 9 bases remained unmatched. Germline V gene sequence: CDR1 SGHTA, CDR2 FQGTGA.

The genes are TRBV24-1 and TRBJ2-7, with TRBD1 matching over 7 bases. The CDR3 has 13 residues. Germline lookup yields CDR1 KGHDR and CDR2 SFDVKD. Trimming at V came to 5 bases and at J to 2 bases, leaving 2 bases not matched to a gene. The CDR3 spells CATSGDSTYEQYF. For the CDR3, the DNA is TGTGCCACCAGTGGGGACAGCACCTACGAGCAGTACTTC.

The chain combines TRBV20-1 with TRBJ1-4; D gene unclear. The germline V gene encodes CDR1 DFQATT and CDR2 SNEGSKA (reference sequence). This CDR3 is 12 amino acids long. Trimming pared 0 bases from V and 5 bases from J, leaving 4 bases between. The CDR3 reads CSAREENEKLFF. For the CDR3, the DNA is TGCAGTGCTAGAGAAGAGAATGAAAAACTGTTTTTT.

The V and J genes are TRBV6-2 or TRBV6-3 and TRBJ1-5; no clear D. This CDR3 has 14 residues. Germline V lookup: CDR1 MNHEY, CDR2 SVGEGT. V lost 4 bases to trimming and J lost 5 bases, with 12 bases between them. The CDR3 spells CASSWATRDQPQHF. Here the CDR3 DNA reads TGTGCCAGCAGTTGGGCGACCCGAGATCAGCCCCAGCATTTT.

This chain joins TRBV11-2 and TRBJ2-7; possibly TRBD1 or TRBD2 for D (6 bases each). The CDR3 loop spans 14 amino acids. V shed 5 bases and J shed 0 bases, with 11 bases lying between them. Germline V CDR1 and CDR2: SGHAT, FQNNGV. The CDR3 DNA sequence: TGTGCCAGCAGCCGGAGGGACACCTCCTACGAGCAGTACTTC. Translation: CASSRRDTSYEQYF.

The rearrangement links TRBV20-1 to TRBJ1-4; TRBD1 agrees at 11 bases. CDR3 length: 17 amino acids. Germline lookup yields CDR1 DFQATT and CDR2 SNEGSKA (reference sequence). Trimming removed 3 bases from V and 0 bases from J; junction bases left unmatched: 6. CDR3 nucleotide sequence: TGCAGTGCTAGGGGACAGGGGGGACGAGCAACTAATGAAAAACTGTTTTTT. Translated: CSARGQGGRATNEKLFF.

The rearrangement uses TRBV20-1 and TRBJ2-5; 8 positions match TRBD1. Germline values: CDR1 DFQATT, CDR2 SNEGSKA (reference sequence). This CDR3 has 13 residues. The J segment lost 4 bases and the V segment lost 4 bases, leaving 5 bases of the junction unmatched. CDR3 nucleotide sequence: TGCAGTGCTACCAGGGGGCAGGGAGAGACCCAGTACTTC. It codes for CSATRGQGETQYF.

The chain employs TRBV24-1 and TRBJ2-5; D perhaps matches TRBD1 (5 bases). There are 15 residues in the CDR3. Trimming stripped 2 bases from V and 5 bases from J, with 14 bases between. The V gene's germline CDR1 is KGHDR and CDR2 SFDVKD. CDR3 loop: CATSDSTGVWETQYF. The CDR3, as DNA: TGTGCCACCAGTGATTCCACAGGAGTTTGGGAGACCCAGTACTTC.